This is a list of T cell receptor beta chains from one sample in a study of T cells after posttransplantation cyclophosphamide. The repertoire was sequenced with immunoSEQ multiplex PCR; TCRdb's copy has only in-frame clones and lacks some. The repertoire has approximately 20,000 clones, approximately 92% of them found once; the top ten carry roughly 2%. The sequences come from PBMCs, collected approximately 370 days after allogeneic stem cell transplant with calcineurin inhibitor and methotrexate. These receptors all stem from a female patient between 30 and 40 years old who received an allogeneic stem cell transplant from an unrelated donor, was CMV-positive, and had acute and chronic GVHD. The T cells may partly be graft donor cells. Each CDR3 is given with its conserved first and last residue. The order of the fields is CDR3 protein, V gene, J gene.

CDR3: CASSLASGSSYEQYF
V: TRBV5-4
J: TRBJ2-7

CDR3: CASSAYNEQFF
V: TRBV10-1
J: TRBJ2-1

CDR3: CASSLGLAGVRYNEQFF
V: TRBV27
J: TRBJ2-1

CDR3: CASETGQETQYF
V: TRBV2
J: TRBJ2-5

CDR3: CASSYDRYEQYF
V: TRBV6-5
J: TRBJ2-7

CDR3: CSGCRDRACNEQFF
V: TRBV29-1
J: TRBJ2-1

CDR3: CASRNEGGNSNQPQHF
V: TRBV19
J: TRBJ1-5

CDR3: CASRPPDRDFYGYTF
V: TRBV6-5
J: TRBJ1-2

CDR3: CASSERTGIGGNTIYF
V: TRBV6-1
J: TRBJ1-3

CDR3: CAISDGGLAWETQYF
V: TRBV10-3
J: TRBJ2-5

CDR3: CASSSRLAYTGELFF
V: TRBV7-6
J: TRBJ2-2

CDR3: CASSLGRLAGAAPDDNEQFF
V: TRBV11-3
J: TRBJ2-1

CDR3: CSVVVTGAGELFF
V: TRBV29-1
J: TRBJ2-2

CDR3: CASSLEGARGHEQFF
V: TRBV5-4
J: TRBJ2-1

CDR3: CASSFSGVDEKLFF
V: TRBV5-1
J: TRBJ1-4

CDR3: CAWSVSLQQFF
V: TRBV30
J: TRBJ2-1

CDR3: CASSPGGSMNTEAFF
V: TRBV18
J: TRBJ1-1

CDR3: CASSLGLNTGELFF
V: TRBV7-8
J: TRBJ2-2

CDR3: CASSPRTGEDTQYF
V: TRBV7-9
J: TRBJ2-3

CDR3: CASSINRWGEGYTF
V: TRBV19
J: TRBJ1-2

CDR3: CATPEQFF
V: TRBV2
J: TRBJ2-1

CDR3: CASSGQGAGGYTF
V: TRBV2
J: TRBJ1-2

CDR3: CASSLLLAGGPDEQYF
V: TRBV27
J: TRBJ2-7

CDR3: CASSESGTGNEKLFF
V: TRBV9
J: TRBJ1-4

CDR3: CSVEAQGGFEAFF
V: TRBV29-1
J: TRBJ1-1

CDR3: CSGGQVLRDEQFF
V: TRBV29-1
J: TRBJ2-1

CDR3: CASSPQDRGTSYEQYF
V: TRBV18
J: TRBJ2-7

CDR3: CAWSDRDSPLHF
V: TRBV30
J: TRBJ1-6

CDR3: CASSLAAVLSGANVLTF
V: TRBV7-9
J: TRBJ2-6

CDR3: CASASEALVGGYTF
V: TRBV11-3
J: TRBJ1-2

CDR3: CASSQDPRGTEAFF
V: TRBV4-1
J: TRBJ1-1